These T cell receptor beta chains were read from a single sample in a study of vaccination effects on CD4 cells after COVID-19. Assay: immunoSEQ multiplex PCR; the TCRdb copy retains only in-frame clones and omits some. The repertoire holds some 25,000 clones, with around two thirds as singletons. Which antigens these TCRs recognize remains unknown. The sample in question was CD4+ T cells from PBMCs cultured with HCoV-OC43 spike peptides, obtained before COVID-19 vaccination. The receptors derive from a human donor who received a COVID-19 vaccine. The CDR3 runs from the conserved cysteine through the conserved F or W. D genes are given only for firm matches. Clone size is stated in some rows and not others, as once, few, many or a class when expanded.

TRBD1	TRBV5-6	TRBJ2-2	.	CASSLGQGIMTGELFF	TGTGCCAGCAGCCTCGGACAGGGAATAATGACCGGGGAGCTGTTTTTT
.	TRBV9	TRBJ1-2	.	CASSVGLQLNYGYTF	TGTGCCAGCAGCGTAGGGCTACAGCTTAACTATGGCTACACCTTC
.	TRBV19	TRBJ1-5	few	CASMDKYQPQHF	TGTGCCAGTATGGACAAGTATCAGCCCCAGCATTTT
.	TRBV3-1/TRBV3-2	TRBJ2-5	once	CASSQEGGAETQYF	TGTGCCAGCAGCCAAGAGGGGGGTGCGGAGACCCAGTACTTC
.	TRBV5-1	TRBJ2-3	few	CASRVGLGSTDTQYF	TGCGCCAGCAGAGTGGGGCTGGGGAGCACAGATACGCAGTATTTT
.	TRBV5-8	TRBJ2-1	.	CASSFYTGGGNEQFF	TGTGCCAGCAGTTTTTATACAGGTGGAGGAAATGAGCAGTTCTTC
.	TRBV12-3/TRBV12-4	TRBJ1-5	.	CASTPRLNQPQHF	TGTGCCAGCACCCCTCGGTTAAATCAGCCCCAGCATTTT
.	TRBV14	TRBJ2-7	.	CASSQINEQYF	TGTGCCAGCAGCCAAATCAACGAGCAGTACTTC
.	TRBV5-1	TRBJ2-3	.	CASSKGGTEDTQYF	TGCGCCAGCAGCAAAGGTGGTACAGAAGATACGCAGTATTTT
TRBD2	TRBV4-1	TRBJ2-7	.	CASSRDRSGSRYEQYF	TGCGCCAGCAGCCGGGATAGGAGCGGGAGCCGTTACGAGCAGTACTTC
.	TRBV14	TRBJ2-7	.	CASSQDPYEQYF	TGTGCCAGCAGCCAAGATCCCTACGAGCAGTACTTC
.	TRBV7-2	TRBJ2-2	few	CASSLSSGTPGELFF	TGTGCCAGCAGCTTAAGCTCCGGGACACCCGGGGAGCTGTTTTTT
.	TRBV5-1	TRBJ2-7	few	CASMDTGAPYEQYF	TGCGCCAGCATGGATACGGGAGCCCCCTACGAGCAGTACTTC
.	TRBV12-3/TRBV12-4	TRBJ2-1	.	CASRLGREGGQFF	TGTGCCAGCAGGTTAGGGCGGGAAGGCGGGCAGTTCTTC
TRBD2	TRBV11-2	TRBJ2-5	.	CASSLELAGGETQYF	TGTGCCAGCAGCTTAGAACTAGCGGGGGGAGAGACCCAGTACTTC
TRBD1	TRBV15	TRBJ2-3	.	CATSMYRTGITDTQYF	TGTGCCACCAGCATGTATAGGACAGGAATCACAGATACGCAGTATTTT
.	TRBV4-1	TRBJ1-3	.	CASSRGRASSGNTIYF	TGCGCCAGCAGCCGGGGCCGGGCGAGCTCTGGAAACACCATATATTTT
.	TRBV5-1	TRBJ1-6	few	CASSHWDKLSSPLHF	TGCGCCAGCAGCCACTGGGACAAACTGTCGTCACCCCTCCACTTT
TRBD1	TRBV6-1	TRBJ1-1	.	CASSDGTAGATEAFF	TGTGCCAGCAGTGACGGGACAGCGGGGGCCACTGAAGCTTTCTTT
TRBD1	TRBV19	TRBJ2-7	.	CASSSGTQGAEQYF	TGTGCCAGTAGTAGCGGGACTCAGGGGGCCGAGCAGTACTTC
.	TRBV21-1	TRBJ1-3	.	CASSKDRNSYYLCSGNTIYF	.
TRBD1	TRBV11-2	TRBJ1-3	.	CASSSGQKNSGNTIYF	TGTGCCAGCAGCTCGGGACAGAAAAACTCTGGAAACACCATATATTTT
TRBD1	TRBV10-3	TRBJ2-5	.	CAIRTGVRETQYF	TGTGCCATCAGAACAGGGGTTAGAGAGACCCAGTACTTC
.	TRBV7-7	TRBJ2-3	few	CASSLGSPDTQYF	TGTGCCAGCAGCTTAGGATCCCCAGATACGCAGTATTTT
.	TRBV6-5	TRBJ2-7	.	CASSYYAGPFSYEQYF	TGTGCCAGCAGTTACTACGCGGGACCATTCTCCTACGAGCAGTACTTC
.	TRBV4-1	TRBJ1-2	few	CASSQATGTQIYGYTF	TGCGCCAGCAGCCAAGCCACCGGGACGCAGATCTATGGCTACACCTTC
.	TRBV3-1/TRBV3-2	TRBJ2-7	.	CASSQERELAYEQYF	TGTGCCAGCAGCCAAGAACGGGAGTTAGCCTACGAGCAGTACTTC
TRBD1	TRBV3-1/TRBV3-2	TRBJ1-4	few	CASSRTGITTNEKLFF	TGTGCCAGCAGCCGGACAGGAATTACAACTAATGAAAAACTGTTTTTT
TRBD2	TRBV12-3/TRBV12-4	TRBJ2-1	.	CASSTLAVNEQFF	TGTGCCAGCAGTACACTAGCGGTGAATGAGCAGTTCTTC
.	TRBV4-1	TRBJ2-1	.	CASSPDRSYLVTLFF	TGCGCCAGCAGCCCAGATAGGTCATACCTGGTCACGTTGTTCTTC
.	TRBV18	TRBJ1-5	.	CASSPPASQPQHF	TGTGCCAGCTCACCACCGGCGAGTCAGCCCCAGCATTTT
TRBD1	TRBV6-5	TRBJ1-1	.	CASMFGQVNTEAFF	TGTGCCAGCATGTTCGGACAGGTGAACACTGAAGCTTTCTTT
.	TRBV9	TRBJ2-3	.	CASSTRGTDTQYF	TGTGCCAGCAGCACACGAGGGACAGATACGCAGTATTTT
.	TRBV3-1/TRBV3-2	TRBJ2-7	.	CASSQRTRPYEQYF	TGTGCCAGCAGCCAAAGGACTCGTCCCTACGAGCAGTACTTC
.	TRBV19	TRBJ2-1	few	CASKDRSYNEQFF	TGTGCCAGTAAGGACAGATCCTACAATGAGCAGTTCTTC
.	TRBV19	TRBJ2-2	once	CASAETGHAGELFF	TGTGCCAGTGCCGAGACGGGGCATGCCGGGGAGCTGTTTTTT
.	TRBV2	TRBJ2-2	few	CASSESSNTGELFF	TGTGCCAGCAGTGAATCCTCGAACACCGGGGAGCTGTTTTTT
TRBD2	TRBV7-2	TRBJ2-3	.	CASSSLPGLAISTDTQYF	TGTGCCAGCAGCTCCCTTCCCGGACTAGCGATTAGCACAGATACGCAGTATTTT
.	TRBV4-1	TRBJ2-7	few	CASSQDRYEQYF	TGCGCCAGCAGCCAAGACAGATACGAGCAGTACTTC
.	TRBV3-1/TRBV3-2	TRBJ2-3	.	CASSRGQGRDTQYF	TGTGCCAGCAGCCGTGGACAAGGGAGGGATACGCAGTATTTT
TRBD1	TRBV4-1	TRBJ2-1	.	CASSEGQGPNNEQFF	TGCGCCAGCAGCGAAGGACAGGGTCCTAACAATGAGCAGTTCTTC
.	TRBV27	TRBJ2-5	few	CASKVGAGETQYF	TGTGCCAGCAAGGTCGGCGCGGGAGAGACCCAGTACTTC
.	TRBV2	TRBJ1-5	.	CASNAGEGQPQHF	TGTGCCAGCAACGCAGGGGAAGGTCAGCCCCAGCATTTT
.	TRBV30	TRBJ1-2	.	CAWSPQPYGYTF	TGTGCCTGGAGTCCCCAACCCTATGGCTACACCTTC
.	TRBV7-2	TRBJ2-4	.	CASSSRAVGLLAKNIQYF	TGTGCCAGCAGCTCTAGGGCCGTGGGACTCCTAGCCAAAAACATTCAGTACTTC
TRBD2	TRBV5-1	TRBJ2-4	few	CASSRASSGGILDIQYF	TGCGCCAGCAGCAGGGCCTCTAGCGGGGGGATCTTAGACATTCAGTACTTC
TRBD1	TRBV19	TRBJ1-1	few	CASSIRQGADTEAFF	TGTGCCAGTAGTATTAGGCAGGGGGCAGACACTGAAGCTTTCTTT
TRBD2	TRBV9	TRBJ2-3	.	CASSAGTSGGRTDTQYF	TGTGCCAGCAGCGCCGGGACTAGCGGGGGTCGGACAGATACGCAGTATTTT
.	TRBV4-1	TRBJ2-7	.	CASSPSRVRHYEQYF	TGCGCCAGCAGCCCAAGTCGGGTGCGGCACTACGAGCAGTACTTC
.	TRBV5-1	TRBJ2-1	.	CASSSGTYNEQFF	TGCGCCAGCAGCTCCGGGACATACAATGAGCAGTTCTTC
.	TRBV2	TRBJ1-4	.	CASSELGQRTKVFF	TGTGCCAGCAGTGAACTCGGACAGAGGACCAAGGTGTTTTTT
.	TRBV19	TRBJ2-5	once	CASSTLETQYF	TGTGCCAGTAGTACCTTGGAGACCCAGTACTTC